This T cell receptor (beta chain) was recorded in a study of blood T cell repertoires in COVID-19. At the level of the study: PBMCs, B-cell-depleted T cells, or T cells provided the cDNA or gDNA that made up the material.

Germline values: CDR1 SGHRS, CDR2 YFSETQ. The CDR3 loop spans 16 amino acids. Trimming removed 6 bases from V and 6 bases from J; junction bases left unmatched: 13. In the original analysis: From reference gene primer amplification, estimates of nucleated cell counts were derived. Only in-frame clones appear in the TCRdb table, and some are missing; sequencing was by immunoSEQ multiplex PCR. D and trimming come from the DNA, and the V and J calls and clone size come from that table. The sample lists just under 60,000 clones, approximately 83% occurring once. This sequence originates from an elderly man with COVID-19, enrolled during active disease. This rearrangement joins TRBV5-1 to TRBJ2-1; 9 bases align to TRBD1. Sequenced sample: peripheral blood. In DNA, the CDR3 is TGCGCCAGCACGTCGATTGGACAGGGGATGGGCAATGAGCAGTTCTTC. Residues: CASTSIGQGMGNEQFF.